The 3 T cell receptor beta chains below come from one sample, sequenced in a study of OX40 agonist ivuxolimab in advanced cancers. The method was immunoSEQ multiplex PCR; TCRdb's version includes in-frame clones alone and lacks a portion of them. The table shows 10,000 to 15,000 clones, with 81% occurring only once. Sequences were derived from CD4+ or CD8+ T cells sorted from blood, sampled in a trial of the OX40 agonist ivuxolimab. These TCRs come from an adult with an advanced solid tumor such as melanoma, head and neck, liver or kidney cancer.

A single count supports this clone. The V call is TRBV29-1, the J call TRBJ2-1, with no clear D. CDR3 size: 11 residues. Germline V gene data show CDR1 as SQVTM and CDR2 as ANQGSEA. V shed 8 bases and J shed 10 bases, with 15 bases lying between them. CDR3 amino acids: CSFRRAYEQFF. In nucleotides, the CDR3 is TGCAGCTTCAGAAGGGCTTACGAGCAGTTCTTC.

CDR3 bases: TGTGCCAGCAGCCTTGGACTAGCGGGAGGTATCACAGATACGCAGTATTTT. Protein product: CASSLGLAGGITDTQYF. V and J are TRBV4-2 and TRBJ2-3; 14 positions agree with TRBD2. Germline CDR1 and CDR2: LGHNA and YNFKEQ. The V segment lost 4 bases and the J segment 2 bases; nucleotides outside the gene matches: 5. The CDR3 is 17 amino acids.

The chain employs TRBV9 and TRBJ2-2; TRBD2 agrees at 8 bases. The CDR3 extends over 17 amino acids. The V segment lost 4 bases and the J segment 2 bases; nucleotides outside the gene matches: 10. CDR1 is SGDLS and CDR2 is YYNGEE in the germline V gene. For the CDR3, the DNA is TGTGCCAGCAGCTCTCAGATTAGCGGGAAAAACACCGGGGAGCTGTTTTTT. It translates to CASSSQISGKNTGELFF.